Listed here are 11 T cell receptor beta chains from one sample, sequenced in a study of T-cell memory formation after mild COVID-19. MiXCR, applied by TCRdb to the 5' RACE reads, yields one record per CDR3 protein. The sample consists of 150,000 or so distinct CDR3 sequences, about a third of them appearing once. The sample comprised PBMCs or a T cell subset sorted from them (not recorded which). The receptor set was obtained from an adult woman who had mild COVID-19 (a few samples of this study predate the infection). Cell type and time point are not known.

The V and J genes are TRBV25-1 and TRBJ2-3; 7 bases are a match to TRBD2. The CDR3 length is 17 residues. Germline V gene data show CDR1 as MGHDK and CDR2 as SYGVNS. V shed 6 bases, J shed 2 bases, and the junction held 14 bases outside the gene matches. CDR3 residues: CASSPQGRGSPTDTQYF. CDR3 sequence (DNA): TGTGCCAGCAGCCCCCAAGGACGCGGGAGTCCCACAGATACGCAGTATTTT.

This clonotype has just a few counts. J is TRBJ2-5 and V is TRBV12-3 or TRBV12-4, with D perhaps matching TRBD1 or TRBD2 (5 bases each). V was trimmed by 1 base and J by 2 bases, leaving 14 bases between them. This CDR3 comprises 16 residues. The CDR3 sequence: CASSLGDHGEQETQYF. The CDR3 coding sequence is TGTGCCAGCAGTTTAGGGGACCACGGGGAACAAGAGACCCAGTACTTC.

This clonotype has just a few counts. CDR3 residues: CASSPGIKETQYF. DNA of the CDR3: TGTGCCAGCAGCCCGGGGATAAAAGAGACCCAGTACTTC. This chain uses TRBV6-2 or TRBV6-3 with TRBJ2-5; D may be TRBD2 (5 bases). Germline lookup yields CDR1 MNHEY and CDR2 SVGEGT. CDR3 length: 13 amino acids. V lost 6 bases to trimming and J lost 3 bases, with 11 bases between them.

The CDR3 reads CATLLRTDYGYTF. The CDR3 nucleotides read TGTGCCACCTTACTGCGGACAGACTATGGCTACACCTTC. The rearrangement uses TRBV12-3 or TRBV12-4 and TRBJ1-2, with D tentatively TRBD1 (6 bases). The CDR3 consists of 13 residues. The ends were cut back, 10 bases at V and 3 bases at J, with 15 bases in the middle.

This clonotype has a single count. This chain uses TRBV4-3 with TRBJ2-5; 7 positions agree with TRBD2. This CDR3 spans 14 amino acids. The ends lost 1 base at V and 9 bases at J; junction bases unmatched: 8. Germline V lookup: CDR1 LGHNA, CDR2 YSLEER. CDR3 amino acids: CASSQGHQAGAQYF. The CDR3 bases are TGCGCCAGCAGCCAAGGGCACCAGGCGGGGGCCCAGTACTTC.

This clonotype was detected a few times. CDR3 protein: CASRGQGITEAFF. The CDR3 nucleotides read TGTGCCAGCAGAGGACAGGGAATCACTGAAGCTTTCTTT. J is TRBJ1-1 and V is TRBV6-5; 8 nucleotides align to TRBD1. This CDR3 is built from 13 residues. CDR1 is MNHEY and CDR2 is SVGAGI in the germline V gene. V lost 6 bases, J lost 4 bases, and 4 bases stayed unmatched.

The chain employs TRBV5-4 and TRBJ2-4; tentatively, D is TRBD2 (6 bases). The germline CDR1 and CDR2 sequences are SGHNT and YYREEE (reference sequence). CDR3 size: 13 residues. Trimming took 0 bases from V and 5 from J, leaving 6 bases between them. CDR3 nucleotides: TGTGCCAGCAGCTTGGGGGGGGAAAACATTCAGTACTTC. It encodes CASSLGGENIQYF.

This clonotype turned up a few times. The V and J genes are TRBV5-1 and TRBJ2-3; D remains unclear. Looked up from germline, CDR1 is SGHRS and CDR2 is YFSETQ. This CDR3 region has 13 residues. The V and J ends lost 4 bases and 6 bases respectively, with 12 bases between them. CDR3 amino acids: CASSALFGDTQYF. CDR3 sequence (DNA): TGCGCCAGCAGCGCCCTGTTTGGGGATACGCAGTATTTT.

This chain uses TRBV6-5 with TRBJ2-3; 12 bases fit TRBD2. There are 16 residues in the CDR3. CDR1 is MNHEY, CDR2 SVGAGI, per germline. V gave up 6 bases and J gave up 6 bases; unmatched junction bases: 10. The CDR3 nucleotides are TGTGCCAGCAGCCTAACCCTAGCGGGAGGGCGGGATACGCAGTATTTT. Translation gives CASSLTLAGGRDTQYF.

The rearrangement joins TRBV5-1 to TRBJ2-1; 11 nucleotides align to TRBD2. The germline gives CDR1 SGHRS, CDR2 YFSETQ. This CDR3 comprises 16 residues. J was trimmed by 9 bases and V by 4 bases; bases with no gene match: 12. CDR3 DNA sequence: TGCGCCAGCAGCCAGATAGCGGGAGGGCCGTCTCTTGAGCAGTTCTTC. It encodes CASSQIAGGPSLEQFF.

The chain uses TRBV7-9 and TRBJ2-3; 10 nucleotides agree with TRBD2. V trimming: 6 bases; J trimming: 2 bases; junction bases outside the gene matches: 8. This CDR3 region has 16 residues. Germline CDR1 reads SEHNR; CDR2 reads FQNEAQ (reference sequence). CDR3 in DNA: TGTGCCAGCAGTAGATTCCTAGCGGGAGACACAGATACGCAGTATTTT. This gives the protein CASSRFLAGDTDTQYF.